The clone carrying this TCR beta chain occurred many times. Its antigen is unknown. The sample is drawn from a study of T-cell reconstitution after alpha-beta-depleted transplantation in children. Study-wide findings and caveats: It was reported that alpha-beta T cells came from several hundred expanded graft clones (about two months after transplant). Some patients' high day-60 TCRbeta diversity was attributed to recipient cells surviving conditioning. Diversity and T-cell counts at one year after transplant derived mostly from new T cells.

Trimming took off 3 bases at V and 2 bases at J, with 7 bases between the two ends. Per the germline V gene, CDR1 is DFQATT and CDR2 is SNEGSKA (reference sequence). The CDR3 loop spans 12 amino acids. Using unique molecular identifiers, the investigators prepared the TCRbeta library. Via MiXCR, TCRdb re-called the PCR reads, giving one row per CDR3 protein. In the table there are hundreds of thousands of distinct CDR3 sequences, 23% of which are singletons. The receptor's source is a boy under three years old who had a stem cell transplant for acute myeloid leukemia, so the T cells may come from the graft donor. V and J are TRBV20-1 and TRBJ2-5, with no clear D. Here the sequenced sample was PBMCs, mostly from graft donor cells, taken 360 days after TCRalphabeta/CD19-depleted stem cell transplant. The CDR3 here is CSASRPQETQYF. The CDR3 DNA sequence: TGCAGTGCTAGTAGGCCTCAAGAGACCCAGTACTTC.